One and the same sample provided the 26 T cell receptor beta chains below, sequenced in a study of blood T cell repertoires in COVID-19. Measured with immunoSEQ multiplex PCR; TCRdb has only the in-frame clones, and not every one. The data show around 400,000 clones, with roughly 90% seen just once and approximately 1.2% held by the top ten. Sequenced sample: peripheral blood. All receptors come from a man aged 35-49 years with acute or convalescent COVID-19.

This clone was recorded once. The V and J genes are TRBV6-5 and TRBJ1-2; D ambiguous. The CDR3 loop spans 14 amino acids. CDR1 and CDR2 (germline): MNHEY, SVGAGI. V was cut by 0 bases and J by 8 bases, with 13 bases left in between. DNA for the CDR3: TGTGCCAGCAGTTACTCGATCCAACCCCGGGGCTACACCTTC. Encoded protein: CASSYSIQPRGYTF.

The chain is built from TRBV2 and TRBJ1-5; no firm D call. This CDR3 region has 13 residues. V gave up 5 bases and J gave up 8 bases, with 13 bases separating them. The germline gives CDR1 SNHLY, CDR2 FYNNEI. The CDR3 DNA reads as TGTGCCAGCAGTCCGACAAGTCTAAAGCCCCAGCATTTT. Its protein is CASSPTSLKPQHF.

The genes are TRBV28 and TRBJ2-7; D not resolved. The CDR3 covers 13 residues. CDR1 and CDR2 (germline): MDHEN, SYDVKM. V was trimmed by 2 bases and J by 1 base, leaving 6 bases between them. The DNA of the CDR3 is TGTGCCAGCAGTTTACCGAGTTCCTACGAGCAGTACTTC. It codes for CASSLPSSYEQYF.

This sequence joins TRBV30 and TRBJ2-1; 9 nucleotides match TRBD1. Germline values: CDR1 GTSNPN, CDR2 SVGIG (reference sequence). This CDR3 spans 13 amino acids. V lost 7 bases to trimming and J lost 3 bases; unmatched junction nucleotides: 4. The CDR3 bases are TGTGCCTCCGGGACAGGGAACTACAATGAGCAGTTCTTC. Protein product: CASGTGNYNEQFF.

The chain couples TRBV6-5 to TRBJ2-7, with D possibly being TRBD1 (5 bases). V lost 4 bases, J lost 4 bases, and 8 bases lay in between. Germline-derived CDR1 and CDR2 are MNHEY and SVGAGI. The CDR3 covers 12 residues. CDR3 amino acids: CASSSGIYEQYF. Here the CDR3 DNA reads TGTGCCAGCAGTTCAGGGATTTACGAGCAGTACTTC.

J is TRBJ1-2 and V is TRBV30; tentatively, D is TRBD1 (6 bases). CDR1 and CDR2 (germline): GTSNPN, SVGIG (reference sequence). Trimming pared 4 bases from V and 5 bases from J, leaving 11 bases between. The CDR3 length is 12 residues. CDR3 residues: CAWIVGGYGYTF. The DNA of the CDR3 is TGTGCCTGGATCGTAGGGGGTTATGGCTACACCTTC.

The V and J genes are TRBV27 and TRBJ2-1; no clear D gene. Germline CDR1 reads MNHEY; CDR2 reads SMNVEV (reference sequence). This CDR3 comprises 14 residues. V was clipped by 2 bases and J by 4 bases, with 9 bases between them. The CDR3 loop is CASSLGPTYNEQFF. The DNA of the CDR3 is TGTGCCAGCAGTTTAGGTCCCACATACAATGAGCAGTTCTTC.

V and J are TRBV3-1 (or the pseudogene TRBV3-2) and TRBJ2-7; TRBD2 aligns across 8 bases. The V segment lost 5 bases and the J segment 4 bases; nucleotides outside the gene matches: 4. Germline V lookup: CDR1 LGHDT, CDR2 YNNKEL (reference sequence). The CDR3 runs 13 residues. This chain's CDR3 is CASSGAGGYEQYF. The CDR3 DNA reads as TGTGCCAGCAGCGGGGCGGGGGGATACGAGCAGTACTTC.

The J gene is TRBJ1-4, the V gene TRBV27; no firm D call. Trimming took off 5 bases at V and 8 bases at J, with 9 bases between the two ends. The CDR3 runs to 12 residues. Germline CDR1 and CDR2: MNHEY and SMNVEV (reference sequence). CDR3 sequence: CASSPGGEKLFF. The CDR3 bases are TGTGCCAGCAGTCCCGGAGGGGAAAAACTGTTTTTT. Full variable domain (remainder filled in from reference TRBV27 and TRBJ1-4): EAQVTQNPRYLITVTGKKLTVTCSQNMNHEYMSWYRQDPGLGLRQIYYSMNVEVTDKGDVPEGYKVSRKEKRNFPLILESPSPNQTSLYFCASSPGGEKLFFGSGTQLSVL.

The gene calls are TRBV6-2 or TRBV6-3 and TRBJ1-3; D is possibly TRBD1 (5 bases). Trimming cost V 5 bases and J 1 base, with 9 bases left between them. Germline V gene data show CDR1 as MNHEY and CDR2 as SVGEGT. This CDR3 has 14 amino acids. CDR3 sequence reads: CASSDGASGNTIYF. In DNA, the CDR3 is TGTGCCAGCAGTGATGGGGCTTCTGGAAACACCATATATTTT.

V and J are TRBV11-2 and TRBJ2-3, with TRBD1 matching 7 bases. Germline CDR1 SGHAT, CDR2 FQNNGV. The junction had 14 bases not matched to a gene; V was cut back by 5 bases and J by 3 bases. This CDR3 is 17 amino acids long. The CDR3 spells CASSKTDRAVPTDTQYF. The CDR3 bases are TGTGCCAGCAGCAAGACAGACAGGGCAGTTCCAACAGATACGCAGTATTTT.

The rearrangement joins TRBV6-5 to TRBJ2-7; a possible D gene is TRBD2 (6 bases). The CDR3 length is 13 residues. Per the germline V gene, CDR1 is MNHEY and CDR2 is SVGAGI. The V and J ends lost 6 bases and 3 bases respectively, with 12 bases between them. The CDR3 reads CASSRRTNYEQYF. DNA of the CDR3: TGTGCCAGCAGCCGACGGACTAACTACGAGCAGTACTTC.

J is TRBJ2-1 and V is TRBV15, with D perhaps matching TRBD1 (6 bases). Germline assignment: CDR1 LNHNV and CDR2 YYDKDF (reference sequence). V was pared by 4 bases and J by 5 bases, with 9 bases between. This CDR3 is 13 amino acids long. The DNA for the CDR3 is TGTGCCACCAGCACGAACAGGGACAATGAGCAGTTCTTC. Protein: CATSTNRDNEQFF.

This rearrangement joins TRBV19 to TRBJ1-4; 9 nucleotides line up with TRBD1. V lost 3 bases and J lost 4; bases outside the gene matches: 3. Germline CDR1 is LNHDA and CDR2 is SQIVND (reference sequence). The CDR3 extends over 15 amino acids. CDR3 in amino acids: CASSISGQGNEKLFF. CDR3 DNA sequence: TGTGCCAGTAGTATTTCGGGACAGGGTAATGAAAAACTGTTTTTT. Together with reference TRBV19 and TRBJ1-4, the CDR3 gives the full variable domain: DGGITQSPKYLFRKEGQNVTLSCEQNLNHDAMYWYRQDPGQGLRLIYYSQIVNDFQKGDIAEGYSVSREKKESFPLTVTSAQKNPTAFYLCASSISGQGNEKLFFGSGTQLSVL.

This clone has a handful of counts. The J gene is TRBJ2-6, the V gene TRBV6-2 or TRBV6-3, with TRBD1 as a possible D gene (5 bases). Germline values: CDR1 MNHEY, CDR2 SVGEGT. V gave up 0 bases and J gave up 4 bases, with 13 bases separating them. CDR3 size: 17 residues. In DNA, the CDR3 is TGTGCCAGCAGTTACTCGGACACCCTTGCGGGGGCCAACGTCCTGACTTTC. Translating it yields CASSYSDTLAGANVLTF.

The CDR3 nucleotides read TGTGCCAGCAGTTCGCTTGAGGGTTTTGTATATTCTTACACCGGGGAGCTGTTTTTT. Translation gives CASSSLEGFVYSYTGELFF. V is TRBV6-2 or TRBV6-3 and J is TRBJ2-2, with TRBD2 as a possible D gene (5 bases). CDR1 MNHEY and CDR2 SVGEGT come from the germline V gene. The CDR3 is 19 residues long. Trimming left V 4 bases short and J 3 bases short, with 24 bases between.

The chain uses TRBV7-9 and TRBJ1-1; no firm D call. Trimming pared 3 bases from V and 3 bases from J, leaving 11 bases between. Germline V CDR1 and CDR2: SEHNR, FQNEAQ (reference sequence). The CDR3 runs to 14 residues. The CDR3 bases are TGTGCCAGCAGCTTCTTGGGTGGGCACACTGAAGCTTTCTTT. Its translation: CASSFLGGHTEAFF.

The chain joins TRBV15 to TRBJ1-3; D unresolved. The CDR3 consists of 14 residues. The V end lost 6 bases, the J end lost 3 bases, and 12 bases lay between the germline ends. Germline lookup yields CDR1 LNHNV and CDR2 YYDKDF (reference sequence). The CDR3 region has the DNA TGTGCCACCAGTAGGCGGGCGGGTGGAAACACCATATATTTT. Its protein product is CATSRRAGGNTIYF.

The DNA of the CDR3 is TGTGCCAGCAGCTCCACCGGGACAGTGTTTAGTTCACCCCTCCACTTT. Encoded protein: CASSSTGTVFSSPLHF. V is TRBV7-9 and J is TRBJ1-6, with 7 bases aligning to TRBD1. With V trimmed by 4 bases and J by 9 bases, 12 bases remained unmatched. The CDR3 is 16 residues long. Germline V lookup: CDR1 SEHNR, CDR2 FQNEAQ (reference sequence).

The chain is built from TRBV29-1 and TRBJ2-5; 9 bases match TRBD1. This CDR3 is built from 13 residues. Per the germline V gene, CDR1 is SQVTM and CDR2 is ANQGSEA. J was trimmed by 5 bases and V by 7 bases; bases with no gene match: 8. The chain's CDR3 is CSAMTGGEETQYF. The CDR3 region has the DNA TGCAGCGCCATGACAGGGGGTGAGGAGACCCAGTACTTC.

CDR3 nucleotides: TGTGCCAGCAGCCCACGAGGGGGGGGAAATGGCTACACCTTC. This codes for CASSPRGGGNGYTF. V and J are TRBV9 and TRBJ1-2; D perhaps matches TRBD1 (6 bases). CDR3 length: 14 amino acids. Germline V gene sequence: CDR1 SGDLS, CDR2 YYNGEE. V was shortened by 4 bases and J by 6 bases, with 16 bases between the two germline ends.

This clone has only one observation. The chain is built from TRBV5-5 and TRBJ2-5; the D gene is possibly TRBD2 (5 bases). This CDR3 region has 12 residues. The germline gives CDR1 SGHKS, CDR2 YYEKEE (reference sequence). Trimming took off 3 bases at V and 4 bases at J, with 7 bases between the two ends. CDR3 nucleotide sequence: TGTGCCAGCAGCTCCGGAGGAGAGACCCAGTACTTC. This gives the protein CASSSGGETQYF.

This clone has just one count. The chain recombines TRBV6-5 with TRBJ2-7, with 10 bases aligning to TRBD1. The trim removed 10 bases at V and 1 base at J, leaving 4 bases unmatched. The length of the CDR3 is 13 residues. Germline lookup yields CDR1 MNHEY and CDR2 SVGAGI. The DNA of the CDR3 is TGTGCCACAAGACAGGGGGCTTCCTACGAGCAGTACTTC. Amino acid sequence: CATRQGASYEQYF.

The V and J genes are TRBV25-1 and TRBJ1-2, with 7 bases identical to TRBD1. With V trimmed by 2 bases and J by 6 bases, 12 bases remained unmatched. Per germline, CDR1 MGHDK and CDR2 SYGVNS. The CDR3 runs to 16 residues. CDR3 amino acids: CASSEKVTGASDGYTF. The CDR3 DNA reads as TGTGCCAGCAGTGAAAAGGTAACAGGGGCGTCGGATGGCTACACCTTC.

The chain combines TRBV5-4 with TRBJ2-7, with 9 bases matching TRBD1. After removal of 4 bases from V and 2 bases from J, the junction contained 4 bases not matched to a gene. This CDR3 is built from 14 residues. Per germline, CDR1 SGHNT and CDR2 YYREEE (reference sequence). The DNA for the CDR3 is TGTGCCAGCAGCGGCGGGACAGGGACCTACGAGCAGTACTTC. Its protein product is CASSGGTGTYEQYF.

This chain links TRBV19 with TRBJ1-3; D ambiguous. The V gene's germline CDR1 is LNHDA and CDR2 SQIVND (reference sequence). This CDR3 comprises 15 residues. Trimming removed 7 bases at V and 4 bases at J, with 17 bases between. For the CDR3, the DNA is TGTGCCAGTACCCTCGGTCCGACAAGGGGAAACACCATATATTTT. Protein product: CASTLGPTRGNTIYF. Full variable domain (outside the CDR3, taken from reference TRBV19 and TRBJ1-3): DGGITQSPKYLFRKEGQNVTLSCEQNLNHDAMYWYRQDPGQGLRLIYYSQIVNDFQKGDIAEGYSVSREKKESFPLTVTSAQKNPTAFYLCASTLGPTRGNTIYFGEGSWLTVV.